These 30 T cell receptor beta chains were all obtained from the same sample, sequenced in a study of control samples from healthy donors and cancer patients. The protocol was immunoSEQ multiplex PCR, while the TCRdb copy is restricted to in-frame clones and leaves out a portion. The sample includes 150,000 to 200,000 clones, around 93% seen only once; the top ten take approximately 1.5%. The specimen sequenced was blood. These receptors were collected from a man aged 18 to 29 in good health.

This clone was observed a few times. The chain combines TRBV9 with TRBJ1-5; D might be TRBD1 (5 bases). CDR3 size: 16 residues. Looked up from germline, CDR1 is SGDLS and CDR2 is YYNGEE. V lost 4 bases and J 5 bases, leaving 19 bases between the germline ends. This chain's CDR3 is CASSLGTGPNDQPQHF. CDR3 in DNA: TGTGCCAGCAGCCTAGGGACGGGGCCGAATGATCAGCCCCAGCATTTT.

The J gene is TRBJ2-7, the V gene TRBV3-1 (or the pseudogene TRBV3-2); a possible D gene is TRBD1 (6 bases). The germline gives CDR1 LGHDT, CDR2 YNNKEL (reference sequence). CDR3 size: 16 residues. Deletions cut 5 bases from V and 0 bases from J, with 17 bases between. DNA of the CDR3: TGTGCCAGCAGCAGTCAGATGGACAGTGACTCCTACGAGCAGTACTTC. Protein product: CASSSQMDSDSYEQYF.

The rearrangement links TRBV24-1 to TRBJ1-5; 7 positions match TRBD1. CDR1 is KGHDR, CDR2 SFDVKD, per germline. V lost 5 bases, J lost 3 bases, and 18 bases stayed unmatched. This CDR3 spans 19 amino acids. The CDR3 bases are TGTGCCACCAGTGTTGCACGACAGGGCGAACTACTAATCAATCAGCCCCAGCATTTT. Its protein product is CATSVARQGELLINQPQHF.

The rearrangement joins TRBV2 to TRBJ2-5; 8 bases agree with TRBD2. CDR1 is SNHLY and CDR2 is FYNNEI in the germline V gene. The ends lost 0 bases at V and 2 bases at J; junction bases unmatched: 14. The CDR3 consists of 19 residues. CDR3: CASSEALLFGSGEQETQYF. The CDR3 DNA reads TGTGCCAGCAGTGAAGCGCTTCTGTTTGGTAGCGGGGAACAAGAGACCCAGTACTTC.

The chain uses TRBV28 and TRBJ1-4; D is perhaps TRBD1 (6 bases). Germline loops: CDR1 MDHEN, CDR2 SYDVKM. Deletions cut 6 bases from V and 5 bases from J, with 13 bases between. The CDR3 loop spans 14 amino acids. CDR3 sequence: CASSKTGPNEKLFF. Written as DNA, the CDR3 is TGTGCCAGCAGCAAGACAGGACCAAATGAAAAACTGTTTTTT. Full variable domain (rest looked up from reference TRBV28 and TRBJ1-4): DVKVTQSSRYLVKRTGEKVFLECVQDMDHENMFWYRQDPGLGLRLIYFSYDVKMKEKGDIPEGYSVSREKKERFSLILESASTNQTSMYLCASSKTGPNEKLFFGSGTQLSVL.

The rearrangement links TRBV23-1 to TRBJ1-2; TRBD1 agrees at 8 bases. TRBV23-1 qualifies as an ORF whose function is uncertain. J gave up 5 bases and V 9 bases, and 8 bases lay outside the gene matches. The CDR3 loop spans 13 amino acids. In DNA form, the CDR3 reads TGCGCCAGAACCAGGGGGCGCGGATATGGCTACACCTTC. It specifies CARTRGRGYGYTF.

The CDR3 region is CATSRDRGNTGELFF. In DNA, the CDR3 is TGTGCCACCAGCAGAGATAGAGGGAACACCGGGGAGCTGTTTTTT. The V and J genes are TRBV15 and TRBJ2-2; D unclear. Germline values: CDR1 LNHNV, CDR2 YYDKDF (reference sequence). Trimming left V 0 bases short and J 1 base short, with 6 bases between. The CDR3 contains 15 residues.

The J gene is TRBJ1-2, the V gene TRBV9; D is possibly TRBD1 (5 bases). This CDR3 spans 12 amino acids. Germline V gene sequence: CDR1 SGDLS, CDR2 YYNGEE. The V and J ends lost 4 bases and 8 bases respectively, with 12 bases between them. For the CDR3, the DNA is TGTGCCAGCAGCAGGGGTTTTTGGGGCTACACCTTC. Its protein product is CASSRGFWGYTF.

The rearrangement joins TRBV7-3 to TRBJ1-2; the D gene is possibly TRBD1 (5 bases). This CDR3 region has 14 residues. V lost 4 bases and J 4 bases, leaving 13 bases between the germline ends. Per the germline V gene, CDR1 is SGHTA and CDR2 is FQGTGA. The CDR3 reads CASSSTAGVYGYTF. The CDR3 DNA is TGTGCCAGCAGCTCAACCGCGGGGGTCTATGGCTACACCTTC.

This chain links TRBV9 with TRBJ1-4; the D gene is possibly TRBD1 (5 bases). This CDR3 is built from 17 residues. V lost 4 bases to trimming and J lost 4 bases, with 20 bases between them. Germline loops: CDR1 SGDLS, CDR2 YYNGEE. CDR3: CASSQRDGRYLNEKLFF. In DNA form, the CDR3 reads TGTGCCAGCAGCCAGCGGGACGGACGCTACCTTAATGAAAAACTGTTTTTT.

The chain joins TRBV19 to TRBJ2-7, with 7 bases identical to TRBD1. V trimming: 3 bases; J trimming: 0 bases; junction bases outside the gene matches: 5. The CDR3 is 15 amino acids. Germline CDR1 reads LNHDA; CDR2 reads SQIVND (reference sequence). The CDR3 nucleotides are TGTGCCAGTAGTATCGGACAGGCCCCCTCCTACGAGCAGTACTTC. Its protein is CASSIGQAPSYEQYF.

This chain connects TRBV30 to TRBJ1-6; D remains ambiguous. The CDR3 is 14 amino acids. Trimming shortened V by 4 bases and J by 4 bases, and 11 bases separated the two germline ends. Germline loops: CDR1 GTSNPN, CDR2 SVGIG (reference sequence). For the CDR3, the DNA is TGTGCCTGGACTATGATGAATTATAATTCACCCCTCCACTTT. As protein: CAWTMMNYNSPLHF.

This sequence joins TRBV7-6 and TRBJ1-6; D is uncertain. The V end lost 3 bases, the J end lost 2 bases, and 5 bases lay between the germline ends. The CDR3 contains 14 residues. Germline CDR1 and CDR2: SGHVS and FNYEAQ. The CDR3 region is CASSFKTYNSPLHF. Here the CDR3 DNA reads TGTGCCAGCAGCTTCAAGACCTATAATTCACCCCTCCACTTT. Filled out from reference TRBV7-6 and TRBJ1-6, the complete variable domain reads GAGVSQSPRYKVTKRGQDVALRCDPISGHVSLYWYRQALGQGPEFLTYFNYEAQQDKSGLPNDRFSAERPEGSISTLTIQRTEQRDSAMYRCASSFKTYNSPLHFGNGTRLTVT.

The V call is TRBV18, the J call TRBJ2-5; D remains ambiguous. This CDR3 is built from 14 residues. Trimming removed 1 base at V and 2 bases at J, with 8 bases between. Germline lookup yields CDR1 KGHSH and CDR2 LQKENI. The CDR3 region is CASSPRGNQETQYF. The CDR3 DNA follows: TGTGCCAGCTCACCACGGGGAAATCAAGAGACCCAGTACTTC.

J is TRBJ1-1 and V is TRBV7-2, with D unclear. Trimming removed 4 bases from V and 7 bases from J, with 19 bases in between. Germline CDR1 is SGHTA and CDR2 is FQGNSA. This CDR3 contains 15 residues. The chain's CDR3 is CASSSPPPSGDEAFF. The CDR3 DNA is TGTGCCAGCAGCTCTCCGCCGCCCTCTGGCGATGAAGCTTTCTTT.

This chain joins TRBV24-1 and TRBJ2-3, with unresolved D. This CDR3 region has 14 residues. Germline CDR1 and CDR2: KGHDR and SFDVKD. V was pared by 1 base and J by 4 bases, with 8 bases between. CDR3 region: CATSDLGHPDTQYF. In DNA form, the CDR3 reads TGTGCCACCAGTGATTTAGGGCACCCAGATACGCAGTATTTT.

The CDR3 here is CASSSLAGGLDEQFF. The CDR3, as DNA: TGTGCCAGCAGCTCGTTAGCGGGGGGGCTGGATGAGCAGTTCTTC. V usage is TRBV7-2 and J usage is TRBJ2-1; 11 bases are shared with TRBD2. There are 15 residues in the CDR3. Germline V gives CDR1 SGHTA, CDR2 FQGNSA. With V trimmed by 4 bases and J by 8 bases, 7 bases remained unmatched.

The chain carries TRBV28 and TRBJ1-2; TRBD1 might be the D (6 bases). The CDR3 has 15 amino acids. Trimming cost V 4 bases and J 0 bases, with 12 bases left between them. Germline V gene data show CDR1 as MDHEN and CDR2 as SYDVKM. CDR3 in DNA: TGTGCCAGCAGTTCCCCGACAGGACCTAACTATGGCTACACCTTC. It codes for CASSSPTGPNYGYTF.

V is TRBV3-1 (or the pseudogene TRBV3-2) and J is TRBJ1-1, with a tentative D call TRBD1 (5 bases). Germline CDR1 reads LGHDT; CDR2 reads YNNKEL (reference sequence). The V end was cut by 4 bases, the J end by 1 base, with 10 bases between. The CDR3 consists of 14 residues. The DNA of the CDR3 is TGTGCCAGCAGCCTCGTAGACAGGAACACTGAAGCTTTCTTT. This gives the protein CASSLVDRNTEAFF.

This clone was recorded once. This chain joins TRBV12-5 and TRBJ2-3, with D possibly being TRBD2 (6 bases). Germline CDR1 is LGHNT and CDR2 is FRNRAP. CDR3 size: 14 residues. V was cut by 5 bases and J by 4 bases, with 13 bases left in between. The CDR3 nucleotides read TGTGCTAGTGGTCCGAGGGGAGGAGCAGATACGCAGTATTTT. It encodes CASGPRGGADTQYF.

The chain has TRBV15 and TRBJ1-1; no clear D. The germline gives CDR1 LNHNV, CDR2 YYDKDF (reference sequence). V lost 3 bases and J lost 5, with 10 bases in between. The CDR3 is made up of 13 amino acids. DNA of the CDR3: TGTGCCACCAGCAGGGCGCCCCTGACTGAAGCTTTCTTT. This translates into CATSRAPLTEAFF. Looking up the rest from reference TRBV15 and TRBJ1-1 gives the full variable domain: DAMVIQNPRYQVTQFGKPVTLSCSQTLNHNVMYWYQQKSSQAPKLLFHYYDKDFNNEADTPDNFQSRRPNTSFCFLDIRSPGLGDTAMYLCATSRAPLTEAFFGQGTRLTVV.

V and J are TRBV7-8 and TRBJ2-2; 8 nucleotides agree with TRBD1. Trimming took 4 bases from V and 2 from J; bases not matched to a gene: 12. Germline CDR1 SGHVS, CDR2 FQNEAQ. The CDR3 extends over 18 amino acids. The CDR3 DNA follows: TGTGCCAGCAGCTACCCAGGGGGCGCCGGGATAAACACCGGGGAGCTGTTTTTT. Translated, it gives CASSYPGGAGINTGELFF.

This clone was counted a single time. The V gene is TRBV6-5, the J gene TRBJ2-3; D gene ambiguous. This CDR3 is built from 14 residues. With 5 bases removed from V and 0 bases from J, the gap between germline ends came to 9 bases. CDR1 and CDR2 (germline): MNHEY, SVGAGI. The CDR3 is CASSRMASTDTQYF. The CDR3, as DNA: TGTGCCAGCAGTCGCATGGCTAGCACAGATACGCAGTATTTT.

The chain has TRBV5-1 and TRBJ1-1; tentatively, D is TRBD1 (6 bases). This CDR3 is 13 amino acids long. Trimming took off 2 bases at V and 5 bases at J, with 10 bases between the two ends. Germline lookup yields CDR1 SGHRS and CDR2 YFSETQ. CDR3 residues: CASSFRQGTEAFF. The CDR3 bases are TGCGCCAGCAGCTTCCGGCAGGGGACTGAAGCTTTCTTT. The complete variable domain, with remaining parts taken from reference TRBV5-1 and TRBJ1-1, reads KAGVTQTPRYLIKTRGQQVTLSCSPISGHRSVSWYQQTPGQGLQFLFEYFSETQRNKGNFPGRFSGRQFSNSRSEMNVSTLELGDSALYLCASSFRQGTEAFFGQGTRLTVV.

This chain joins TRBV20-1 and TRBJ2-1; possibly TRBD1 or TRBD2 for D (6 bases each). The CDR3 runs to 11 residues. V lost 0 bases and J 11 bases, leaving 8 bases between the germline ends. Per germline, CDR1 DFQATT and CDR2 SNEGSKA (reference sequence). The CDR3 reads CSARDRGQQFF. The DNA for the CDR3 is TGCAGTGCTAGAGATCGGGGGCAGCAGTTCTTC.

This clone was counted once. The genes are TRBV7-9 and TRBJ1-2; tentatively, D is TRBD1 (5 bases). Germline V lookup: CDR1 SEHNR, CDR2 FQNEAQ (reference sequence). The CDR3 length is 16 residues. Trimming cost V 1 base and J 3 bases, with 15 bases left between them. The CDR3 sequence is CASSLEQDPWDYGYTF. The CDR3 DNA sequence: TGTGCCAGCAGCTTAGAACAGGATCCTTGGGACTATGGCTACACCTTC.

CDR3 loop: CSVAKGLDEQFF. DNA of the CDR3: TGCAGCGTTGCGAAGGGCCTGGATGAGCAGTTCTTC. The rearrangement joins TRBV29-1 to TRBJ2-1, with D uncertain. The CDR3 runs 12 residues. The V end was cut by 4 bases, the J end by 8 bases, with 12 bases between. Germline V CDR1 and CDR2: SQVTM, ANQGSEA.

This clone was recorded a few times. V and J are TRBV5-1 and TRBJ2-7; D is uncertain. The CDR3 has 14 residues. Germline CDR1 SGHRS, CDR2 YFSETQ. V dropped 0 bases and J dropped 2 bases, with 9 bases sitting between them. Here the CDR3 DNA reads TGCGCCAGCAGCTTGGGCCAGGCGACCTACGAGCAGTACTTC. This sequence encodes CASSLGQATYEQYF.

The V call is TRBV18, the J call TRBJ1-2; no definite D call. From germline, CDR1 is KGHSH and CDR2 LQKENI. V dropped 6 bases and J dropped 1 base, with 15 bases sitting between them. This CDR3 region has 15 residues. In DNA, the CDR3 is TGTGCCAGCTCGGCCGACAAGAATAATAACTATGGCTACACCTTC. This sequence encodes CASSADKNNNYGYTF.

The chain employs TRBV30 and TRBJ2-7, with 10 bases aligning to TRBD1. Looked up from germline, CDR1 is GTSNPN and CDR2 is SVGIG (reference sequence). CDR3 length equals 12 residues. The ends lost 2 bases at V and 12 bases at J; junction bases unmatched: 7. CDR3 DNA: TGTGCCTGGAGTCTTCCGGGACAGGGGTCGTACTTC. This encodes CAWSLPGQGSYF.